This is a list of T cell receptor beta chains from one sample in a study of response to subunit inactivated influenza vaccine. TCRdb passed the RT-PCR reads through MiXCR, listing each CDR3 protein once. The repertoire includes hundreds of thousands of distinct CDR3 sequences, roughly 20% of them detected once, and about a tenth sits in the top ten. The starting material was PBMCs from blood, obtained about 5 days after vaccination. Receptors originate from a man in his forties or fifties who received an inactivated influenza vaccine. Each CDR3 is given with its conserved first and last residue. A D gene is named only where the DNA matches it firmly.

D gene: NA; V gene: TRBV9; CDR3 protein: CASSVASGRWETQYF
D gene: NA; V gene: TRBV7-8; CDR3 protein: CASSLQSSRTDTQYF
D gene: NA; V gene: TRBV20-1; CDR3 protein: CSAFLFKDSEQFF
D gene: NA; V gene: TRBV10-1; CDR3 protein: CASSEFGGGGYNEQFF
D gene: NA; V gene: TRBV7-2; CDR3 protein: CASSLAVGVETQYF
D gene: NA; V gene: TRBV28; CDR3 protein: CASSLAARLAEAFF
D gene: NA; V gene: TRBV12-3/TRBV12-4; CDR3 protein: CASSPQGSISSRYF
D gene: NA; V gene: TRBV6-1; CDR3 protein: CATSADSLGNTEAFF
D gene: NA; V gene: TRBV6-2/TRBV6-3; CDR3 protein: CASSRGGAETQYF
D gene: TRBD1; V gene: TRBV7-2; CDR3 protein: CASRWATGAYEQYF
D gene: TRBD1; V gene: TRBV28; CDR3 protein: CASSFETGGSNEQFF
D gene: NA; V gene: TRBV6-1; CDR3 protein: CASRTDTFSGNTIYF
D gene: TRBD1; V gene: TRBV10-3; CDR3 protein: CAISDPGQKETQYF
D gene: NA; V gene: TRBV11-1; CDR3 protein: CASSSRATTYEGDYQETQYF
D gene: NA; V gene: TRBV7-9; CDR3 protein: CSSSLVAEEAFF
D gene: NA; V gene: TRBV7-8; CDR3 protein: CASSESPGAGTEAFF
D gene: NA; V gene: TRBV4-3; CDR3 protein: CASSQDKKLFF
D gene: NA; V gene: TRBV7-2; CDR3 protein: CASSFPLGAQIF
D gene: TRBD2; V gene: TRBV20-1; CDR3 protein: CSAIPGGSRTGELFF
D gene: TRBD1; V gene: TRBV7-2; CDR3 protein: CASSLTGGLRSDTQYF
D gene: NA; V gene: TRBV29-1; CDR3 protein: CSTRAGTDTQYF
D gene: TRBD1; V gene: TRBV28; CDR3 protein: CASSLARTGTSSPQHF
D gene: TRBD1; V gene: TRBV7-9; CDR3 protein: CASSIPGQGNGYTF
D gene: TRBD2; V gene: TRBV20-1; CDR3 protein: CSAGRRTTSGRTDTQYF
D gene: TRBD1; V gene: TRBV6-5; CDR3 protein: CASSSDRRSNQPQHF
D gene: NA; V gene: TRBV7-8; CDR3 protein: CASASENWLVGEQFF
D gene: TRBD2; V gene: TRBV7-9; CDR3 protein: CASSRTSGRDFEQYF
D gene: NA; V gene: TRBV10-3; CDR3 protein: CAISVRQDFTDTQYF
D gene: TRBD2; V gene: TRBV6-2/TRBV6-3; CDR3 protein: CASSSALAAYQETQYF